The rows below give T cell receptor beta chains drawn from one sample of a study of T cell changes during pregnancy in multiple sclerosis. The assay was immunoSEQ multiplex PCR, and TCRdb's table has in-frame clones only and misses some. The profile shows 49,000 or so clones, 80% to 95% of them singletons. The sequenced sample was peripheral blood, obtained in the third trimester of pregnancy. The origin of the receptors is a female donor with multiple sclerosis, enrolled in a pregnancy study. Both conserved end residues are trimmed from each CDR3. The order of the fields is V gene, CDR3 protein.

TRBV27 ASRATGLRVQPQH
TRBV5-4 ASSFEQGYEQY
TRBV14 ASSPISTAQY
TRBV27 ASSLWTGDTEAF
TRBV27 ASSPFPGGVGETQY
TRBV14 ASSQGFTSGRGRPIYEQY
TRBV25-1 ASSEVRQGPNTEAF
TRBV6-1 ASSLTSGSAGELF
TRBV5-4 ASSPTSGSFTGELF
TRBV12-5 ASLARDSDTQY
TRBV5-1 ASSSGTSGTGETQY
TRBV11-3 ASSRTGTSGDYEQY
TRBV19 ASGDRETDTQY
TRBV9 ASSVAAGNYNEQF
TRBV27 ASSLYYRENTGELF
TRBV28 ASSLYLLAGAYNEQF
TRBV28 ASSARQAYNEQF
TRBV7-9 ASSNRDREGEQY
TRBV7-2 ASSLGTSRRETQY
TRBV28 ASSSGGYT
TRBV5-1 ASSLAGTGGGYT
TRBV5-1 ASSLPGLAGGPLLANEQF
TRBV7-3 ASSPEGVSSYNEQF
TRBV5-4 ASSPGQGLGANYGYT
TRBV27 ASSPRTGLPEAF
TRBV7-2 ASSLRSEQY
TRBV7-9 ASSLGLGSLQLNTEAF